The sequence of this T cell receptor beta chain was determined in a study of blood T cells in healthy people across ages. Study-level points and caveats: As age increased, TCR beta diversity per million T cells fell in a roughly linear fashion.

Details on this clonotype: Antigen unknown.

With each sample, at least 5 micrograms of total RNA were extracted. The use of a sample-barcoded 5' primer and a J-beta primer mix characterized a second PCR of about 7 to 12 cycles. A template-switch adaptor that had 12 random nucleotides put a tag on each cDNA molecule. MiXCR, run by TCRdb on the 5' RACE reads, gives a single entry per CDR3 protein. The data contain about 800,000 distinct CDR3 sequences, roughly 60% of them singletons. CDR1 and CDR2 (germline): GTSNPN, SVGIG (reference sequence). V shed 3 bases and J 5 bases; nucleotides not matched to a gene: 11. This CDR3 spans 15 amino acids. The sample comprised blood. The receptor's source is a man between 25 and 39 years old in good health. The chain is built from TRBV30 and TRBJ2-7, with 9 bases lining up with TRBD2. For the CDR3, the DNA is TGTGCCTGGAGGAAGGGGTCTAGCGGGAATCACGAGCAGTACTTC. This encodes CAWRKGSSGNHEQYF.